This T cell receptor (beta chain) is from a study of OX40 agonist ivuxolimab in advanced cancers. For the study at large: Patients received ivuxolimab, an intravenous treatment, every 2 weeks at 0.01 to 10 mg/kg.

Assay used: immunoSEQ multiplex PCR; TCRdb lists only in-frame clones, some missing. The sample lists 82,000 or so clones, around 85% occurring once. The CDR3 covers 11 residues. V was shortened by 8 bases and J by 8 bases, with 12 bases between the two germline ends. Germline V lookup: CDR1 MDHEN, CDR2 SYDVKM. The TCR comes from an adult with an advanced solid tumor such as melanoma, head and neck, liver or kidney cancer. The sample was CD4+ or CD8+ T cells sorted from blood, taken in a trial of the OX40 agonist ivuxolimab. The rearrangement joins TRBV28 to TRBJ1-2; no clear D gene. The CDR3 protein is CASWVVGGYTF. The CDR3 DNA is TGTGCCAGCTGGGTTGTAGGGGGCTACACCTTC.